This record covers a single T cell receptor (beta chain). This record comes from a study of blood T cell repertoires in COVID-19. As for the study in general: Acute and convalescent COVID-19 samples came from the United States, Italy and Spain.

As processed by the authors: It was from reference gene primer amplification that nucleated cell counts were estimated. Profiled with immunoSEQ multiplex PCR; TCRdb holds only in-frame clones, not every one. V and J calls and clone size follow that table, whereas D and trimming were derived from the DNA. This table holds about 120,000 clones, approximately 83% found once. Sequenced sample: peripheral blood. The clonotype was recovered from a woman in her 70s with acute or convalescent COVID-19.

CDR3 coding DNA: TGTGCCAGCAGGGACAGGGGGTCGGATGAGCAGTTCTTC. Translating it yields CASRDRGSDEQFF. This chain uses TRBV5-4 with TRBJ2-1, with 10 bases lining up with TRBD1. CDR1 and CDR2 (germline): SGHNT, YYREEE (reference sequence). V lost 5 bases and J lost 8; bases outside the gene matches: 4. The CDR3 runs 13 residues.